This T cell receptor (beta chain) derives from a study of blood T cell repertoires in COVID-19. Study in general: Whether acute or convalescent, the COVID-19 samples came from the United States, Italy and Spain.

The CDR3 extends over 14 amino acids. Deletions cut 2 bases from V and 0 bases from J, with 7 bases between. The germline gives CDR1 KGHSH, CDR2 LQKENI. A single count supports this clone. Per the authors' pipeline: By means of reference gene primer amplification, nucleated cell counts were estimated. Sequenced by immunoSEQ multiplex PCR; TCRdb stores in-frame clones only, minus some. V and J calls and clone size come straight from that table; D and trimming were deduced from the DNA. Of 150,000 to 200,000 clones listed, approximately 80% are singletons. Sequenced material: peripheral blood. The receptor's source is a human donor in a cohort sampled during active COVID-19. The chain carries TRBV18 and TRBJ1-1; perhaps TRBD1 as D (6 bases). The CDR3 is CASSPDRMNTEAFF. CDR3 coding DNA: TGTGCCAGCTCACCAGACAGGATGAACACTGAAGCTTTCTTT. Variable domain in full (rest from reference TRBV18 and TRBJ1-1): NAGVMQNPRHLVRRRGQEARLRCSPMKGHSHVYWYRQLPEEGLKFMVYLQKENIIDESGMPKERFSAEFPKEGPSILRIQQVVRGDSAAYFCASSPDRMNTEAFFGQGTRLTVV.